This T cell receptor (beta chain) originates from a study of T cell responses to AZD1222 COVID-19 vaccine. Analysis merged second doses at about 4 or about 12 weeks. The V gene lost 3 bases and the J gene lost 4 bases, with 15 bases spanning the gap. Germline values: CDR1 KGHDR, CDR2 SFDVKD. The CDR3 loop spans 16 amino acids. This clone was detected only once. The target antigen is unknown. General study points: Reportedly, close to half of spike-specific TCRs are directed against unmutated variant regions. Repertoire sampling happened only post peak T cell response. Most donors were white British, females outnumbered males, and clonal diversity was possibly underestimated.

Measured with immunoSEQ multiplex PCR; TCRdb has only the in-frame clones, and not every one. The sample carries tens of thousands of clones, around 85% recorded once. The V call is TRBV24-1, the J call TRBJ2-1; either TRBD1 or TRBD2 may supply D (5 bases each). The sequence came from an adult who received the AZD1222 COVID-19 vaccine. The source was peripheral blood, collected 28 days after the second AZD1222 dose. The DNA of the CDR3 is TGTGCCACCAGTGATACTCTCGGGACGGGATACAATGAGCAGTTCTTC. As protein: CATSDTLGTGYNEQFF.